The 13 T cell receptor beta chains reported below all come from one sample, sequenced in a study of identical twins. MiXCR, applied by TCRdb to the 5' RACE reads, yields one record per CDR3 protein. The repertoire consists of 450,000 to 500,000 distinct CDR3 sequences, with 13% to 15% occurring once and the leading ten covering more than 0.8%. These data also formed part of another study, on yellow fever vaccine responses in identical twins.

The sequencing sample was made of CD4+ T cells sorted from blood. These TCRs come from a young woman in good health.

CDR3 DNA sequence: TGTGCCAGCAGCCAGGTAGCGGGGACTAGCACAGATACGCAGTATTTT. Protein: CASSQVAGTSTDTQYF. The chain joins TRBV3-1 to TRBJ2-3, with 8 nucleotides matching TRBD2. Germline CDR1 LGHDT, CDR2 YNNKEL (reference sequence). The CDR3 spans 16 residues. With V trimmed by 3 bases and J by 0 bases, 5 bases remained unmatched.

This clonotype showed up just a few times. The gene calls are TRBV30 and TRBJ1-1; D remains unclear. Per the germline V gene, CDR1 is GTSNPN and CDR2 is SVGIG (reference sequence). V was cut by 0 bases and J by 1 base, with 9 bases left in between. This CDR3 is built from 14 residues. CDR3 nucleotide sequence: TGTGCCTGGAGTGTACGGCTCCAGAACACTGAAGCTTTCTTT. As protein: CAWSVRLQNTEAFF.

This clonotype appeared many times. This CDR3 is CASSSRASGSYNEQFF. The CDR3, as DNA: TGCGCCAGCAGCTCCCGGGCTAGCGGCTCCTACAATGAGCAGTTCTTC. The rearrangement joins TRBV5-1 to TRBJ2-1; 7 bases are shared with TRBD2. V dropped 3 bases and J dropped 0; count of bases not matched to a gene: 6. Per germline, CDR1 SGHRS and CDR2 YFSETQ. This CDR3 has 16 residues.

This clonotype came up a few times. This chain joins TRBV18 and TRBJ2-1, with D possibly TRBD1 on 6 matching bases. This CDR3 spans 15 amino acids. Germline V gives CDR1 KGHSH, CDR2 LQKENI. Between the trimmed V and J ends, which lost 3 bases and 2 bases, there was a span of 11 bases. The CDR3 DNA reads as TGTGCCAGCTCACCCTTACAGGGCCCCTACAATGAGCAGTTCTTC. Translated: CASSPLQGPYNEQFF. The complete variable domain, with remaining parts taken from reference TRBV18 and TRBJ2-1, reads NAGVMQNPRHLVRRRGQEARLRCSPMKGHSHVYWYRQLPEEGLKFMVYLQKENIIDESGMPKERFSAEFPKEGPSILRIQQVVRGDSAAYFCASSPLQGPYNEQFFGPGTRLTVL.

J is TRBJ2-2 and V is TRBV24-1; 7 nucleotides align to TRBD1. Germline V CDR1 and CDR2: KGHDR, SFDVKD. With V trimmed by 4 bases and J by 6 bases, 4 bases remained unmatched. The CDR3 is 14 amino acids. CDR3 sequence reads: CATSDPGTAGELFF. Written as DNA, the CDR3 is TGTGCCACCAGTGACCCCGGGACAGCCGGGGAGCTGTTTTTT.

The chain couples TRBV28 to TRBJ2-3, with D hard to call. This CDR3 has 15 amino acids. V lost 6 bases and J 5 bases, leaving 18 bases between the germline ends. Germline V gene data show CDR1 as MDHEN and CDR2 as SYDVKM. CDR3 residues: CASSKKDRLGDTQYF. In DNA, the CDR3 is TGTGCCAGCAGCAAGAAGGACCGGCTAGGAGATACGCAGTATTTT.

The J gene is TRBJ2-7, the V gene TRBV20-1, with 13 bases aligning to TRBD2. Trimming cost V 6 bases and J 0 bases; bases outside gene matches: 8. Germline CDR1 is DFQATT and CDR2 is SNEGSKA (reference sequence). This CDR3 spans 16 amino acids. The CDR3 nucleotides are TGCAGTGCCACGACTAGCGGGAGGAAAAGCTCCTACGAGCAGTACTTC. It specifies CSATTSGRKSSYEQYF.

This chain links TRBV9 with TRBJ2-6; 7 bases match TRBD2. Losses at the gene ends were 0 bases for V and 0 bases for J; bases not matched to a gene: 0. The CDR3 has 16 amino acids. Germline V gives CDR1 SGDLS, CDR2 YYNGEE. As DNA, the CDR3 is TGTGCCAGCAGCGTAGCGGGGGGCTCTGGGGCCAACGTCCTGACTTTC. Its protein is CASSVAGGSGANVLTF.

V is TRBV29-1 and J is TRBJ2-1, with 10 bases aligning to TRBD2. Germline CDR1 is SQVTM and CDR2 is ANQGSEA. The V gene end was trimmed by 3 bases and the J gene end by 1 base; junction bases not matched to a gene: 9. CDR3 size: 17 residues. Written as DNA, the CDR3 is TGCAGCGTTGATGGAAGTAATAGCGGGAGGTCCTACAATGAGCAGTTCTTC. Protein product: CSVDGSNSGRSYNEQFF.

V gene TRBV5-1 combines with J gene TRBJ2-5; possible D gene TRBD2, 6 bases. CDR1 and CDR2 (germline): SGHRS, YFSETQ. Trimming took off 4 bases at V and 2 bases at J, with 21 bases between the two ends. There are 17 residues in the CDR3. This CDR3 reads CASSPALGGRIQETQYF. The CDR3 DNA reads TGCGCCAGCAGCCCCGCGTTGGGGGGTCGGATACAAGAGACCCAGTACTTC.

This clonotype was counted only a few times. The chain couples TRBV12-3 or TRBV12-4 to TRBJ1-2, with 8 bases that match TRBD1. CDR3 length equals 15 residues. After removal of 3 bases from V and 0 bases from J, the junction contained 3 bases not matched to a gene. This CDR3 is CASSFRDRPNYGYTF. The CDR3 DNA follows: TGTGCCAGCAGTTTTCGGGACAGGCCTAACTATGGCTACACCTTC.

The V and J genes are TRBV24-1 and TRBJ2-3; no firm D call. CDR1 and CDR2 from the germline V gene are KGHDR and SFDVKD. The V end was cut by 3 bases, the J end by 7 bases, with 22 bases between. There are 17 residues in the CDR3. The chain's CDR3 is CATSDPTPTVGAYTQYF. The DNA of the CDR3 is TGTGCCACCAGTGATCCCACTCCGACGGTTGGAGCTTATACGCAGTATTTT.

The chain links TRBV11-2 to TRBJ1-1; TRBD1 matches at 7 bases. Germline trimming cut 3 bases from V and 1 base from J; bases unmatched to any gene: 14. Germline assignment: CDR1 SGHAT and CDR2 FQNNGV. CDR3 length: 18 amino acids. Here the CDR3 DNA reads TGTGCCAGCAGCTTCCTTAATTTCTTGGGACAGAAGAACACTGAAGCTTTCTTT. Protein: CASSFLNFLGQKNTEAFF.